A single sample is the source of the 17 T cell receptor beta chains below, sequenced in a study of blood T cell repertoires in COVID-19. Sequenced by immunoSEQ multiplex PCR; TCRdb stores in-frame clones only, minus some. The data show around 72,000 clones, with around 81% seen just once and more than 20% held by the top ten. Material for sequencing was peripheral blood. Receptors were obtained from a woman in her sixties or seventies with acute or convalescent COVID-19.

The V gene is TRBV27, the J gene TRBJ2-2; maybe TRBD1 (5 bases). Trimming pared 3 bases from V and 1 base from J, leaving 9 bases between. The CDR3 consists of 15 residues. The V gene's germline CDR1 is MNHEY and CDR2 SMNVEV (reference sequence). CDR3 coding DNA: TGTGCCAGCAGTTTCAGGGTCCAGAACACCGGGGAGCTGTTTTTT. Translating gives CASSFRVQNTGELFF.

The chain recombines TRBV19 with TRBJ2-1, with TRBD2 matching over 12 bases. V lost 5 bases and J lost 8; bases outside the gene matches: 7. Germline CDR1 is LNHDA and CDR2 is SQIVND (reference sequence). This CDR3 comprises 15 residues. The CDR3 DNA is TGTGCCAGTAGTTCGAGACTAGCGGGAGCTTATGAGCAGTTCTTC. Amino acid sequence: CASSSRLAGAYEQFF.

V usage is TRBV5-6 and J usage is TRBJ1-4; D is possibly TRBD1 (5 bases). The CDR3 loop spans 15 amino acids. Trimming left V 0 bases short and J 2 bases short, with 8 bases between. Germline V CDR1 and CDR2: SGHDT, YYEEEE. DNA for the CDR3: TGTGCCAGCAGCTTGGCAGGGTCGACTAATGAAAAACTGTTTTTT. Its protein product is CASSLAGSTNEKLFF.

This clone was recorded once. V and J are TRBV5-1 and TRBJ2-7, with D possibly TRBD2 on 7 matching bases. CDR3 length: 15 residues. Trimming took 0 bases from V and 8 from J, leaving 18 bases between them. Germline V gives CDR1 SGHRS, CDR2 YFSETQ. The CDR3 sequence is CASSLVGGGHNQQYF. As DNA, the CDR3 is TGCGCCAGCAGCTTGGTGGGCGGGGGCCATAACCAGCAGTACTTC.

The chain combines TRBV27 with TRBJ1-1, with D possibly matching TRBD1 (6 bases). From germline, CDR1 is MNHEY and CDR2 SMNVEV (reference sequence). The germline V and J ends were trimmed by 2 bases and 7 bases, with 11 bases remaining between them. The CDR3 is made up of 13 amino acids. The CDR3 DNA reads as TGTGCCAGCAGTTTAGAGACAGGCGATGAAGCTTTCTTT. Protein sequence: CASSLETGDEAFF.

The chain has TRBV6-5 and TRBJ1-2, with 10 positions matching TRBD1. The CDR3 is made up of 12 amino acids. Germline V gene sequence: CDR1 MNHEY, CDR2 SVGAGI. The trim removed 7 bases at V and 11 bases at J, leaving 7 bases unmatched. CDR3: CASKLGTGDYTF. In DNA, the CDR3 is TGTGCCAGCAAGTTAGGGACAGGGGATTACACCTTC.

The gene calls are TRBV10-1 and TRBJ2-5; no definite D call. V was trimmed by 3 bases and J by 8 bases, leaving 10 bases between them. Germline-derived CDR1 and CDR2 are WNHNN and SYGVQD (reference sequence). This CDR3 contains 12 residues. Written as DNA, the CDR3 is TGCGCCAGCAGTGATGTGGCCCGCACCCAGTACTTC. Translating it yields CASSDVARTQYF.

The chain is built from TRBV19 and TRBJ1-5; perhaps TRBD1 as D (5 bases). Trimming took off 10 bases at V and 1 base at J, with 20 bases between the two ends. The CDR3 runs to 16 residues. Germline V gene sequence: CDR1 LNHDA, CDR2 SQIVND (reference sequence). CDR3 bases: TGTGCCACCTCCGCGTTAGGGGATAGAAGCAATCAGCCCCAGCATTTT. The encoded protein is CATSALGDRSNQPQHF. Complete variable domain (other parts from reference TRBV19 and TRBJ1-5): DGGITQSPKYLFRKEGQNVTLSCEQNLNHDAMYWYRQDPGQGLRLIYYSQIVNDFQKGDIAEGYSVSREKKESFPLTVTSAQKNPTAFYLCATSALGDRSNQPQHFGDGTRLSIL.

This clone has more than one count but fewer than ten. J is TRBJ1-1 and V is TRBV9; 9 positions match TRBD1. CDR1 is SGDLS and CDR2 is YYNGEE in the germline V gene. J gave up 5 bases and V 4 bases, and 9 bases lay outside the gene matches. This CDR3 is 15 amino acids long. The CDR3 DNA sequence: TGTGCCAGCAGCCCAGTGGGGACAGGGAGGACTGAAGCTTTCTTT. This translates into CASSPVGTGRTEAFF.

This rearrangement joins TRBV5-1 to TRBJ2-2; 11 bases are shared with TRBD2. The CDR3 is made up of 15 amino acids. Germline CDR1 reads SGHRS; CDR2 reads YFSETQ. With 7 bases clipped from V and 3 bases from J, the junction kept 5 bases outside the gene matches. CDR3 coding DNA: TGCGCCAGCGGGCTAGCGGGAGGTTACACCGGGGAGCTGTTTTTT. It translates to CASGLAGGYTGELFF.

This clone was detected a few times. The chain combines TRBV11-1 with TRBJ1-1; perhaps TRBD1 as D (5 bases). The CDR3 extends over 13 amino acids. Germline CDR1 is SGHAT and CDR2 is FQDESV (reference sequence). The V end lost 6 bases, the J end lost 1 base, and 9 bases lay between the germline ends. The CDR3 region has the DNA TGTGCCAGCAGACCAGACAGGAACACTGAAGCTTTCTTT. Residues: CASRPDRNTEAFF.

This chain links TRBV6-6 with TRBJ1-1; possible D gene TRBD1, 5 bases. V was trimmed by 4 bases and J by 1 base, leaving 10 bases between them. The CDR3 has 14 residues. Germline assignment: CDR1 MNHNY and CDR2 SVGAGI (reference sequence). CDR3 sequence: CASSSRRGNTEAFF. The DNA for the CDR3 is TGTGCCAGCAGTTCCCGAAGGGGGAACACTGAAGCTTTCTTT.

V is TRBV6-1 and J is TRBJ2-2, with D hard to call. V was trimmed by 2 bases and J by 0 bases, leaving 13 bases between them. The CDR3 spans 17 residues. The germline V gene has CDR1 MNHNS and CDR2 SASEGT. The CDR3: CASSEYVYGPNTGELFF. The CDR3 bases are TGTGCCAGCAGTGAATACGTATACGGTCCGAACACCGGGGAGCTGTTTTTT.

The chain combines TRBV2 with TRBJ1-1; no clear D gene. Germline V gene lookup returns CDR1 SNHLY and CDR2 FYNNEI. The ends were cut back, 4 bases at V and 0 bases at J, with 12 bases in the middle. The CDR3 is made up of 15 amino acids. CDR3 sequence reads: CASSVAPQMNTEAFF. For the CDR3, the DNA is TGTGCCAGCAGTGTGGCTCCTCAAATGAACACTGAAGCTTTCTTT.

The chain has TRBV18 and TRBJ2-2, with D tentatively TRBD2 (7 bases). Trimming pared 3 bases from V and 3 bases from J, leaving 14 bases between. CDR1 and CDR2 (germline): KGHSH, LQKENI. The CDR3 spans 16 residues. Here the CDR3 reads CASSPPGGRDTGELFF. CDR3 bases: TGTGCCAGCTCACCCCCGGGGGGCCGGGACACCGGGGAGCTGTTTTTT.

The chain is built from TRBV10-1 and TRBJ1-4, with TRBD1 as a possible D gene (5 bases). Germline CDR1 reads WNHNN; CDR2 reads SYGVQD (reference sequence). The CDR3 is 15 amino acids. Between the trimmed V and J ends, which lost 0 bases and 6 bases, there was a span of 11 bases. The CDR3: CASSESPGGDEKLFF. The CDR3 bases are TGCGCCAGCAGTGAGTCTCCGGGGGGGGATGAAAAACTGTTTTTT.

The chain employs TRBV5-5 and TRBJ1-5; the match to TRBD1 covers 8 bases. CDR1 SGHKS and CDR2 YYEKEE come from the germline V gene (reference sequence). There are 15 residues in the CDR3. V dropped 4 bases and J dropped 6; count of bases not matched to a gene: 9. CDR3 loop: CASSKDREGGQPQHF. Written as DNA, the CDR3 is TGTGCCAGCAGCAAGGACAGGGAAGGAGGTCAGCCCCAGCATTTT.